This T cell receptor beta chain was found in a study of T cell responses to AZD1222 COVID-19 vaccine. Whole-study findings and limits: Baseline serostatus was positive in only five to seven AZD1222 recipients. The donors showed a predominance of white British ancestry and of females, with possible underestimation of clonal diversity. Vaccine-associated CD4 TCRs spanned spike, dominant at 160-218 and 743-854.

The repertoire was sequenced with immunoSEQ multiplex PCR; TCRdb's copy has only in-frame clones and lacks some. The sample lists approximately 110,000 clones, about 90% occurring once. Timing groups of about 4 and about 12 weeks for second doses were pooled. Germline V lookup: CDR1 SGHVS, CDR2 FQNEAQ. The CDR3 is made up of 16 amino acids. V lost 1 base, J lost 0 bases, and 10 bases lay in between. To note about this clone: What it binds is not known.

Sequenced here: peripheral blood, sampled 28 days after the second AZD1222 dose. This chain connects TRBV7-8 to TRBJ1-5; possibly TRBD1 for D (5 bases). The sequence came from an adult who received the AZD1222 COVID-19 vaccine. The CDR3 spells CASSLEAGYSNQPQHF. CDR3 coding DNA: TGTGCCAGCAGCTTAGAGGCAGGGTATAGCAATCAGCCCCAGCATTTT.